This TCR beta chain stems from a study of cytomegalovirus exposure and HLA in healthy donors. Healthy donors of bone marrow made up the group. The V gene end was trimmed by 5 bases and the J gene end by 6 bases; junction bases not matched to a gene: 3. This CDR3 is 14 amino acids long. Germline V gives CDR1 WNHNN, CDR2 SYGVQD (reference sequence). The PCR ran on 60 Vbeta and 13 Jbeta primers. Repertoires were generated with immunoSEQ multiplex PCR, while TCRdb's copy carries only in-frame clones and drops some. The repertoire holds some 150,000 clones, roughly 80% seen once, with around 3.4% in the top ten.

The rearrangement links TRBV10-1 to TRBJ1-5; 11 positions agree with TRBD1. This receptor was identified in a man between 35 and 55 years old in good health and CMV-seronegative. The specimen sequenced was PBMCs. CDR3 sequence reads: CASSPGTGGQPQHF. DNA for the CDR3: TGCGCCAGCAGTCCCGGGACAGGGGGTCAGCCCCAGCATTTT.